This T cell receptor (beta chain) came from a study of OX40 agonist ivuxolimab in advanced cancers. Across the study: Patients got intravenous ivuxolimab at 0.01 to 10 mg/kg every 2 weeks. Dose-escalation subjects each had hepatocellular carcinoma, melanoma, renal cell or head and neck cancer. Findings and limits, study-wide: CD8+ T cells showed, on average, more clonal expansion than CD4+ cells.

TCRdb's table, derived via immunoSEQ multiplex PCR, lists solely in-frame clones and lacks some. Of about 14,000 clones listed, over 80% were seen once; the top ten hold roughly two fifths. CDR1 and CDR2 from the germline V gene are MGHDK and SYGVNS. V lost 5 bases to trimming and J lost 2 bases, with 10 bases between them. The CDR3 is 13 amino acids. A word on this clone: The target antigen is unknown.

The V gene is TRBV25-1, the J gene TRBJ2-7; D is possibly TRBD1 (5 bases). The sample in question was CD4+ or CD8+ T cells sorted from blood, obtained in a trial of the OX40 agonist ivuxolimab. This receptor was identified in an adult with an advanced solid tumor such as melanoma, head and neck, liver or kidney cancer. The CDR3 coding sequence is TGTGCCAGCAGTCCCACAGGAACCTACGAGCAGTACTTC. The encoded protein is CASSPTGTYEQYF.